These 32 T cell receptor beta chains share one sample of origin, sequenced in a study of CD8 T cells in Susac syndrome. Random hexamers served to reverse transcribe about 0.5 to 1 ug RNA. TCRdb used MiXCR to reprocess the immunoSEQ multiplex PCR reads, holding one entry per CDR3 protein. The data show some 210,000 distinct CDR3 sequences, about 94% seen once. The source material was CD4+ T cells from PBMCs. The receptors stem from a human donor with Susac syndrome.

The DNA for the CDR3 is TGTGCCTGGAGCCCGACGAACACTGAAGCTTTCTTT. The encoded protein is CAWSPTNTEAFF. The chain links TRBV30 to TRBJ1-1, with D hard to call. Germline CDR1 is GTSNPN and CDR2 is SVGIG (reference sequence). The CDR3 totals 12 residues. V was trimmed by 3 bases and J by 1 base, leaving 6 bases between them. Looking up the rest from reference TRBV30 and TRBJ1-1 gives the full variable domain: SQTIHQWPATLVQPVGSPLSLECTVEGTSNPNLYWYRQAAGRGLQLLFYSVGIGQISSEVPQNLSASRPQDRQFILSSKKLLLSDSGFYLCAWSPTNTEAFFGQGTRLTVV.

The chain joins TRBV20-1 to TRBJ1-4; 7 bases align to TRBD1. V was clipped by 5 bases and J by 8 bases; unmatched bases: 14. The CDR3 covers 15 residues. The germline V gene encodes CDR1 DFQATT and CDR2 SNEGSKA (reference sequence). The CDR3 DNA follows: TGCAGTGCTCAAATCCGAGACAGGGCCAACGAAAAACTGTTTTTT. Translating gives CSAQIRDRANEKLFF.

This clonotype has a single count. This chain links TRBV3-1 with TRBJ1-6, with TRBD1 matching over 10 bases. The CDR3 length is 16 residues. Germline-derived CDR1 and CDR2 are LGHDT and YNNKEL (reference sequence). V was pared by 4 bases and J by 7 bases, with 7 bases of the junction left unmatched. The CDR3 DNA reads TGTGCCAGCAGCCTCTGGACAGGGGGTTTCAATTCACCCCTCCACTTT. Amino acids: CASSLWTGGFNSPLHF.

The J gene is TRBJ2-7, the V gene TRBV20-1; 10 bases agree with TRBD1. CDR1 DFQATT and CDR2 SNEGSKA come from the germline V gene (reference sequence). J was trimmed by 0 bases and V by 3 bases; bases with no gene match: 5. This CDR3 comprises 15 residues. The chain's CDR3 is CSASRGQGDSYEQYF. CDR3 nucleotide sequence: TGCAGTGCTAGTCGTGGACAGGGGGACTCCTACGAGCAGTACTTC.

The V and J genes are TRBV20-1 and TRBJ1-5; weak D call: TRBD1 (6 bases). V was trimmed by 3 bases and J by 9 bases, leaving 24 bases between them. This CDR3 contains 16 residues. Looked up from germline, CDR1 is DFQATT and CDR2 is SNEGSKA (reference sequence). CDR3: CSASFSPALGARPQHF. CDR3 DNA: TGCAGTGCTAGTTTTTCGCCTGCATTGGGGGCTCGGCCCCAGCATTTT.

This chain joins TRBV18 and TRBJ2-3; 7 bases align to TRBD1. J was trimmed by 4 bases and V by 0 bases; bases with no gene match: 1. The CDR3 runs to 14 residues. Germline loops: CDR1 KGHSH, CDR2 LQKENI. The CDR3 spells CASSPPGTADTQYF. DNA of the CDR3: TGTGCCAGCTCACCACCTGGGACAGCAGATACGCAGTATTTT.

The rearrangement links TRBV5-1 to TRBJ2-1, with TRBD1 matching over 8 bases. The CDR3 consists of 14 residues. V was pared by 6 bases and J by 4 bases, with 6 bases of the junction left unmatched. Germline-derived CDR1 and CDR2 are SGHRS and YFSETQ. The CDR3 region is CASTRQGNYNEQFF. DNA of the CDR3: TGCGCCAGCACTCGACAGGGGAATTACAATGAGCAGTTCTTC.

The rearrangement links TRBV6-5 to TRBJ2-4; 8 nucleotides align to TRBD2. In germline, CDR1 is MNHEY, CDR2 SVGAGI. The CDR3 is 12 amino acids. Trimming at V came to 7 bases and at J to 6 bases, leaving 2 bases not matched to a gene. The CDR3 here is CASIGGGNIQYF. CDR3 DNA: TGTGCCAGCATCGGGGGGGGAAACATTCAGTACTTC.

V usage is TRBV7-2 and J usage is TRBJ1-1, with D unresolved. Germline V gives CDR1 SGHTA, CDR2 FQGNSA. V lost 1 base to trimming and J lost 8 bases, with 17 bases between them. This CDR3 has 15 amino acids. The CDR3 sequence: CASSLGGSALLEAFF. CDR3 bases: TGTGCCAGCAGCTTAGGGGGTTCAGCCCTCCTCGAAGCTTTCTTT.

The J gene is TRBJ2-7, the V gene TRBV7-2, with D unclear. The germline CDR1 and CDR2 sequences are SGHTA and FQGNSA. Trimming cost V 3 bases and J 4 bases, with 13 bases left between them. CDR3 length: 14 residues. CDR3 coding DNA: TGTGCCAGCAGCTTGAACCGCGGAAGATACGAGCAGTACTTC. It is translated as CASSLNRGRYEQYF.

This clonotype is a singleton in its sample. For the CDR3, the DNA is TGTGCCTGGAGCTATCCGCAGGGGATATTGGAGACCCAGTACTTC. Protein: CAWSYPQGILETQYF. The J gene is TRBJ2-5, the V gene TRBV30; tentative D call: TRBD1 (6 bases). Trimming took 3 bases from V and 5 from J, leaving 19 bases between them. The V gene's germline CDR1 is GTSNPN and CDR2 SVGIG (reference sequence). The CDR3 is 15 amino acids. Full variable domain (remainder filled in from reference TRBV30 and TRBJ2-5): SQTIHQWPATLVQPVGSPLSLECTVEGTSNPNLYWYRQAAGRGLQLLFYSVGIGQISSEVPQNLSASRPQDRQFILSSKKLLLSDSGFYLCAWSYPQGILETQYFGPGTRLLVL.

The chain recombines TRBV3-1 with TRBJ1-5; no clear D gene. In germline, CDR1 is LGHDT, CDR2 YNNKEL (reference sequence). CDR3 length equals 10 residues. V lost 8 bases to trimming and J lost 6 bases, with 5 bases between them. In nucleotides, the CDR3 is TGTGCCAGCCGGGGTCAGCCCCAGCATTTT. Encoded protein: CASRGQPQHF.

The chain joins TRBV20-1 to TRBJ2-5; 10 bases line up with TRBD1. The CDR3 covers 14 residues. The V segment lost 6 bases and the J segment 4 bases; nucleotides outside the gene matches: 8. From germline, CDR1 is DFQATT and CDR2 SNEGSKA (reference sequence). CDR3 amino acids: CSALPGQGPETQYF. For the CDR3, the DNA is TGCAGTGCCCTCCCGGGACAGGGGCCAGAGACCCAGTACTTC.

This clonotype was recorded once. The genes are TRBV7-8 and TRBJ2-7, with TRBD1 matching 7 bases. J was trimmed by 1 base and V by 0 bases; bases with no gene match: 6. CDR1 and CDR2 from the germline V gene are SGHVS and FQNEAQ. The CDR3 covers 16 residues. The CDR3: CASSLAGTAQSYEQYF. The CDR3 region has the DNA TGTGCCAGCAGCTTAGCTGGGACAGCTCAATCCTACGAGCAGTACTTC.

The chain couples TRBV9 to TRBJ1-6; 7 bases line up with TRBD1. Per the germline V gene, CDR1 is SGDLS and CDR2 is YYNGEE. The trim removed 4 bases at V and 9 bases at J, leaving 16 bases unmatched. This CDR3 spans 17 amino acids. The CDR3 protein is CASSTNPAGDSGSPLHF. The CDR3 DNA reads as TGTGCCAGCAGCACAAACCCCGCGGGGGACAGTGGTTCACCCCTCCACTTT.

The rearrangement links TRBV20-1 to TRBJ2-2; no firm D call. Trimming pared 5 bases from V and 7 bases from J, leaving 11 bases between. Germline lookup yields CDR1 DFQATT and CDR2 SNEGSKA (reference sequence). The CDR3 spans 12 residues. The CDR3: CSAYSFGGELFF. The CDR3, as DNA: TGCAGTGCTTATTCTTTTGGCGGGGAGCTGTTTTTT.

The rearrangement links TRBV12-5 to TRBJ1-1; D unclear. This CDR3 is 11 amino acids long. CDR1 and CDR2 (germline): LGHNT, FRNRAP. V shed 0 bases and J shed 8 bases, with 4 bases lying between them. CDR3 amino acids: CASGLVTEAFF. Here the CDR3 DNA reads TGTGCTAGTGGTTTGGTGACAGAAGCTTTCTTT.

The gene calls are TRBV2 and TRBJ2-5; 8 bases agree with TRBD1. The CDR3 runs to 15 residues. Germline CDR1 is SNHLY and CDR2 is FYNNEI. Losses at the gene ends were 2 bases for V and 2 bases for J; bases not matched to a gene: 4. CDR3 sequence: CASSELRGRQETQYF. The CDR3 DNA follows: TGTGCCAGCAGTGAACTCAGGGGGCGTCAAGAGACCCAGTACTTC. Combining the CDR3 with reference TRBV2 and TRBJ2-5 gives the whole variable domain EPEVTQTPSHQVTQMGQEVILRCVPISNHLYFYWYRQILGQKVEFLVSFYNNEISEKSEIFDDQFSVERPDGSNFTLKIRSTKLEDSAMYFCASSELRGRQETQYFGPGTRLLVL.

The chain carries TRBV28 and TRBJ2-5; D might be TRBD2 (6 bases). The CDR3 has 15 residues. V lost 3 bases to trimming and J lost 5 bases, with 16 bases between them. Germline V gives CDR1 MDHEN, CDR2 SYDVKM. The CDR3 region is CASSLVLGGGETQYF. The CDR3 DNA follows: TGTGCCAGCAGTTTGGTATTGGGAGGCGGGGAGACCCAGTACTTC. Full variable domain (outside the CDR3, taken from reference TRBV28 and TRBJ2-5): DVKVTQSSRYLVKRTGEKVFLECVQDMDHENMFWYRQDPGLGLRLIYFSYDVKMKEKGDIPEGYSVSREKKERFSLILESASTNQTSMYLCASSLVLGGGETQYFGPGTRLLVL.

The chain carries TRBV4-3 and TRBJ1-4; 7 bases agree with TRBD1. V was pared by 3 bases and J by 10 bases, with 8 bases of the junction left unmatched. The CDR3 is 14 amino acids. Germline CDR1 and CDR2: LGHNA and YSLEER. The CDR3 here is CASSQRQGTGKLFF. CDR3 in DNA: TGCGCCAGCAGCCAGAGACAGGGAACGGGAAAACTGTTTTTT.

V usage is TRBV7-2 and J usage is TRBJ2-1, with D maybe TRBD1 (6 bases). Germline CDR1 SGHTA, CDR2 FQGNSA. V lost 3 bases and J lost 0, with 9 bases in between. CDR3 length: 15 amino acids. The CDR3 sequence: CASSLGASSYNEQFF. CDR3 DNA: TGTGCCAGCAGCTTGGGGGCGAGCTCCTACAATGAGCAGTTCTTC.

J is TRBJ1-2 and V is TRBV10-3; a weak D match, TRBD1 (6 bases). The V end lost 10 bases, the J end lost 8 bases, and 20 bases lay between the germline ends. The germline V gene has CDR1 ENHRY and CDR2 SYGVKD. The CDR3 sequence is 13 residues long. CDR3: CATATGAGVGYTF. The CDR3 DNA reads TGTGCCACCGCGACAGGCGCCGGGGTCGGCTACACCTTC.

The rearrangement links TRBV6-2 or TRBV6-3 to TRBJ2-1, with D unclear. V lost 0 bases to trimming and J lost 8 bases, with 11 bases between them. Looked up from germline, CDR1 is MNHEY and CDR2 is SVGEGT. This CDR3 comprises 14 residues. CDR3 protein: CASSYSPFGDEQFF. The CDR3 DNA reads TGTGCCAGCAGTTACTCGCCGTTTGGGGATGAGCAGTTCTTC.

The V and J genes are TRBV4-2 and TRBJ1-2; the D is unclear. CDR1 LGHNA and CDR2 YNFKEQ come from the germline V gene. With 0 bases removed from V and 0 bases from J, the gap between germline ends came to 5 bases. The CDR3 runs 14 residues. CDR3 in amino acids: CASSQDIANYGYTF. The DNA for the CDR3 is TGTGCCAGCAGCCAAGATATAGCTAACTATGGCTACACCTTC.

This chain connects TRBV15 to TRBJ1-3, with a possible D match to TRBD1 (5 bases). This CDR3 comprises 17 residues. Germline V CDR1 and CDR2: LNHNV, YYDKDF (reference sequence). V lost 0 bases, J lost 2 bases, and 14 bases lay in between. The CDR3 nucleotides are TGTGCCACCAGCAGAGATATTGGGAGACAGACTGGAAACACCATATATTTT. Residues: CATSRDIGRQTGNTIYF.

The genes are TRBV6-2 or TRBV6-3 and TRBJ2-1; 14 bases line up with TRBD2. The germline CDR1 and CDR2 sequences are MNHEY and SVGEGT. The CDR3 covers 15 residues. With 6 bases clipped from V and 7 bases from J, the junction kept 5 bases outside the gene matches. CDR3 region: CASSRGLAGENEQFF. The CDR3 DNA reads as TGTGCCAGCAGCCGGGGACTAGCGGGGGAGAATGAGCAGTTCTTC.

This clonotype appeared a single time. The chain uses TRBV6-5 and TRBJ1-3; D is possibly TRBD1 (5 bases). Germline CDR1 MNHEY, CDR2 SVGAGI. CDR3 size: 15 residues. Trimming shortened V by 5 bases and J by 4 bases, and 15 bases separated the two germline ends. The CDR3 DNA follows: TGTGCCAGCAGTCGCCTAGGCCAGGGAGGAAACACCATATATTTT. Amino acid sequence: CASSRLGQGGNTIYF.

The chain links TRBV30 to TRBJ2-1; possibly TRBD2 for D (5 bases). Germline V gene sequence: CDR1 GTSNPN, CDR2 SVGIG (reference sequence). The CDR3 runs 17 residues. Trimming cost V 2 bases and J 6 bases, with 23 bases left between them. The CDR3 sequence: CAWSFGMDPQVINEQFF. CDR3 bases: TGTGCCTGGAGTTTCGGGATGGACCCCCAGGTTATCAATGAGCAGTTCTTC.

The CDR3 here is CASSQEEGLGYTF. CDR3 sequence (DNA): TGCGCCAGCAGCCAAGAGGAGGGGCTTGGCTACACCTTC. The chain recombines TRBV4-3 with TRBJ1-2, with D perhaps matching TRBD1 (5 bases). Between the trimmed V and J ends, which lost 0 bases and 7 bases, there was a span of 9 bases. CDR3 length: 13 residues. The germline V gene encodes CDR1 LGHNA and CDR2 YSLEER.

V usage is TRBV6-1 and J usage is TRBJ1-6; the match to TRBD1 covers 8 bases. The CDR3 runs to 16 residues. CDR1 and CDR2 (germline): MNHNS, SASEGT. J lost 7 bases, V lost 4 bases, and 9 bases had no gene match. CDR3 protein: CASSASRTGWNSPLHF. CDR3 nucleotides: TGTGCCAGCAGTGCTTCCAGGACAGGGTGGAATTCACCCCTCCACTTT.

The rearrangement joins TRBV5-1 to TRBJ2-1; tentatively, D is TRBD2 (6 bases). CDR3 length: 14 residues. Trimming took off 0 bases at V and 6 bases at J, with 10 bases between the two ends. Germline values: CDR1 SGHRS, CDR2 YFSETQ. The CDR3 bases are TGCGCCAGCAGCTTGGGTACGACTAGCAATGAGCAGTTCTTC. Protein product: CASSLGTTSNEQFF.

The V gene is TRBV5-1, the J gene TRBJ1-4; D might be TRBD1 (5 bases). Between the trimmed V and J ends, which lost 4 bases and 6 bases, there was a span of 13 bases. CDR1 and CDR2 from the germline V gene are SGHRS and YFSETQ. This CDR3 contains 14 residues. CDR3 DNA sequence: TGCGCCAGCAGCCCTGACAGCACGCATGAAAAACTGTTTTTT. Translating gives CASSPDSTHEKLFF.